Shown below are 16 T cell receptor beta chains from a single sample sequenced in a study of Ad26.COV2.S vaccination and SARS-CoV-2 variants. Treatment noted: around 19 received Ad26.COV2.S at low or high dose, single or two shots; about 5 received placebo; per-sample allocation not given. Collection of samples fell on day 63 after the first vaccine or placebo injection. Clones were read by immunoSEQ multiplex PCR, and TCRdb kept only the in-frame ones, dropping some. The sample contains fewer than 500,000 clones, less than 95% of which appear only once. The sample in question was peripheral blood, obtained in a trial of Ad26.COV2.S vaccine versus placebo. These receptors were collected from a person between 18 and 65 years old who received the Ad26.COV2.S COVID-19 vaccine or a placebo.

V and J are TRBV29-1 and TRBJ2-7; D call uncertain. Trimming took 3 bases from V and 2 from J, leaving 5 bases between them. Germline assignment: CDR1 SQVTM and CDR2 ANQGSEA. The CDR3 contains 11 residues. As DNA, the CDR3 is TGCAGCGTTGACACAGCCTACGAGCAGTACTTC. Translating it yields CSVDTAYEQYF.

V gene TRBV9 combines with J gene TRBJ2-2; 8 bases fit TRBD1. Germline V gene data show CDR1 as SGDLS and CDR2 as YYNGEE. The CDR3 length is 16 residues. V lost 0 bases, J lost 3 bases, and 4 bases stayed unmatched. In DNA form, the CDR3 reads TGTGCCAGCAGCGTAGGGCAGGGGGCTTACACCGGGGAGCTGTTTTTT. Translating it yields CASSVGQGAYTGELFF.

The gene calls are TRBV7-6 and TRBJ2-1; 9 nucleotides line up with TRBD2. The V gene end was trimmed by 3 bases and the J gene end by 4 bases; junction bases not matched to a gene: 10. Germline CDR1 reads SGHVS; CDR2 reads FNYEAQ. This CDR3 is 17 amino acids long. The CDR3 sequence: CASSFRGIAGEYNEQFF. The CDR3 DNA reads as TGTGCCAGCAGCTTCCGGGGGATAGCGGGAGAGTACAATGAGCAGTTCTTC.

The chain joins TRBV6-6 to TRBJ2-3; no firm D call. The CDR3 length is 15 residues. Germline V gives CDR1 MNHNY, CDR2 SVGAGI (reference sequence). V was shortened by 7 bases and J by 0 bases, with 14 bases between the two germline ends. The CDR3 loop is CASKHGTTSTDTQYF. CDR3 sequence (DNA): TGTGCCAGCAAACACGGCACTACTAGCACAGATACGCAGTATTTT.

A single count supports this clone. The rearrangement uses TRBV9 and TRBJ2-1; no clear D gene. Per germline, CDR1 SGDLS and CDR2 YYNGEE. The CDR3 runs to 17 residues. Trimming took 1 base from V and 3 from J, leaving 17 bases between them. CDR3 DNA sequence: TGTGCCAGCAGCGTATCCCTGTCGCCGACTTACTACAATGAGCAGTTCTTC. Translation gives CASSVSLSPTYYNEQFF.

The V and J genes are TRBV5-8 and TRBJ1-5; D not certain. In germline, CDR1 is SGHTS, CDR2 YDEGEE. CDR3 length: 13 residues. Trimming pared 4 bases from V and 2 bases from J, leaving 7 bases between. CDR3 sequence reads: CASSLHRNQPQHF. The CDR3 DNA reads TGTGCCAGCAGCCTACACCGCAATCAGCCCCAGCATTTT.

The chain recombines TRBV28 with TRBJ2-2; 10 bases align to TRBD2. The length of the CDR3 is 18 residues. CDR1 and CDR2 (germline): MDHEN, SYDVKM. V lost 5 bases to trimming and J lost 3 bases; unmatched junction nucleotides: 12. In DNA, the CDR3 is TGTGCCAGCAGTGAACCGCTAGCGGGAGTAATCGACACCGGGGAGCTGTTTTTT. Protein product: CASSEPLAGVIDTGELFF. The complete variable domain, with remaining parts taken from reference TRBV28 and TRBJ2-2, reads DVKVTQSSRYLVKRTGEKVFLECVQDMDHENMFWYRQDPGLGLRLIYFSYDVKMKEKGDIPEGYSVSREKKERFSLILESASTNQTSMYLCASSEPLAGVIDTGELFFGEGSRLTVL.

The chain combines TRBV6-4 with TRBJ2-3; D may be TRBD2 (5 bases). Germline CDR1 and CDR2: MRHNA and SNTAGT. Trimming stripped 0 bases from V and 6 bases from J, with 7 bases between. CDR3 length: 13 residues. The DNA of the CDR3 is TGTGCCAGCAGTGACTCCCCGGGGGATACGCAGTATTTT. This codes for CASSDSPGDTQYF.

This clone appeared once. The CDR3 protein is CASSLYPRTGAEDVEAFF. The DNA of the CDR3 is TGTGCCAGCAGTTTATACCCCCGGACAGGGGCTGAGGACGTTGAAGCTTTCTTT. The V gene is TRBV28, the J gene TRBJ1-1; 9 positions match TRBD1. Germline CDR1 MDHEN, CDR2 SYDVKM. This CDR3 region has 18 residues. V lost 1 base, J lost 7 bases, and 16 bases stayed unmatched.

The rearrangement uses TRBV9 and TRBJ2-2; 11 nucleotides agree with TRBD2. Germline CDR1 SGDLS, CDR2 YYNGEE. V gave up 0 bases and J gave up 5 bases; unmatched junction bases: 15. The CDR3 has 20 amino acids. The CDR3 loop is CASSVEGPTSGVRGTGELFF. The CDR3 DNA reads as TGTGCCAGCAGCGTAGAAGGACCGACTAGCGGGGTGAGGGGAACCGGGGAGCTGTTTTTT.

Comments on this clone: Here the CDR3 omits its conserved ending phenylalanine or tryptophan, so a read error is the likely source. The DNA is left out, because the CDR3 cannot be placed on it with certainty; the CDR3 is given as TCRdb lists it. The gene calls are TRBV21-1 and TRBJ1-2; no DNA check was done on the table's D call, TRBD1. TRBV21-1 is a pseudogene locus. The CDR3 is 11 amino acids long, termini counted. The CDR3 spells CASSKGGTASP.

Only one count was recorded for this clone. The sample contains more than one DNA sequence encoding this CDR3. The chain employs TRBV4-3 and TRBJ2-7; 8 bases fit TRBD1. Germline lookup yields CDR1 LGHNA and CDR2 YSLEER. The CDR3 totals 14 residues. J lost 2 bases, V lost 4 bases, and 4 bases had no gene match. DNA of the CDR3: TGCGCCAGCAGCCCAGGACAGGGTGCCTACGAGCAGTACTTC. Protein sequence: CASSPGQGAYEQYF.

The rearrangement links TRBV19 to TRBJ1-2, with 7 bases fitting TRBD1. The CDR3 loop spans 14 amino acids. The germline V gene has CDR1 LNHDA and CDR2 SQIVND (reference sequence). V trimming: 7 bases; J trimming: 6 bases; junction bases outside the gene matches: 11. The CDR3 here is CASNLGGAEDGYTF. In nucleotides, the CDR3 is TGTGCCAGTAATTTAGGGGGCGCGGAGGATGGCTACACCTTC.

This chain connects TRBV18 to TRBJ2-2; 8 bases align to TRBD1. The junction had 5 bases not matched to a gene; V was cut back by 3 bases and J by 2 bases. From germline, CDR1 is KGHSH and CDR2 LQKENI. The CDR3 is 16 residues long. CDR3 protein: CASSPMTGENTGELFF. The DNA for the CDR3 is TGTGCCAGCTCACCGATGACAGGGGAAAACACCGGGGAGCTGTTTTTT.

J is TRBJ2-1 and V is TRBV7-3; 9 bases match TRBD1. The CDR3 has 16 amino acids. V was pared by 2 bases and J by 8 bases, with 10 bases of the junction left unmatched. Germline CDR1 and CDR2: SGHTA and FQGTGA. The CDR3 nucleotides are TGTGCCAGCAGCTTACTCGGGACAGGGATTCTCGATGAGCAGTTCTTC. Translating it yields CASSLLGTGILDEQFF.

This chain uses TRBV4-1 with TRBJ2-1; 11 bases agree with TRBD1. The CDR3 contains 16 residues. Trimming at V came to 4 bases and at J to 2 bases, leaving 4 bases not matched to a gene. Germline lookup yields CDR1 MGHRA and CDR2 YSYEKL. The CDR3 sequence is CASSPAGQGAYNEQFF. DNA of the CDR3: TGCGCCAGCAGCCCGGCGGGACAGGGGGCCTACAATGAGCAGTTCTTC.